Shown below are 8 T cell receptor beta chains from a single sample sequenced in a study of blood T cell repertoires in COVID-19. Clones were sequenced by immunoSEQ multiplex PCR, and TCRdb holds only the in-frame ones, with some missing. The profile covers 160,000 or so clones, with about 85% appearing a single time and approximately 5.1% taken by the ten largest. The sequenced sample was PBMCs or T cells enriched from blood (not recorded which). The source of these receptors is a woman between 40 and 50 years old with acute COVID-19.

The genes are TRBV27 and TRBJ1-6; TRBD1 agrees at 7 bases. V lost 5 bases and J lost 5; bases outside the gene matches: 9. The CDR3 totals 16 residues. Germline loops: CDR1 MNHEY, CDR2 SMNVEV (reference sequence). CDR3 sequence reads: CASSTHRGGNNSPLHF. DNA of the CDR3: TGTGCCAGCAGTACCCACAGGGGTGGAAATAATTCACCCCTCCACTTT.

The chain couples TRBV27 to TRBJ1-3; the D is unclear. The CDR3 totals 15 residues. The germline V and J ends were trimmed by 2 bases and 4 bases, with 12 bases remaining between them. Per the germline V gene, CDR1 is MNHEY and CDR2 is SMNVEV (reference sequence). CDR3 sequence reads: CASSLRGLLGNTIYF. CDR3 nucleotide sequence: TGTGCCAGCAGTTTAAGAGGGCTACTCGGAAACACCATATATTTT.

V usage is TRBV5-4 and J usage is TRBJ2-3; possible D gene TRBD2, 5 bases. Trimming cost V 7 bases and J 1 base, with 10 bases left between them. CDR3 size: 13 residues. The V gene's germline CDR1 is SGHNT and CDR2 YYREEE (reference sequence). The CDR3 DNA reads TGTGCCAGCGCCCTAGCTGGCACAGATACGCAGTATTTT. This sequence encodes CASALAGTDTQYF.

The genes are TRBV2 and TRBJ1-5; the D gene is possibly TRBD1 (5 bases). V was shortened by 3 bases and J by 5 bases, with 11 bases between the two germline ends. Germline V CDR1 and CDR2: SNHLY, FYNNEI. The CDR3 is 14 amino acids. The CDR3 sequence: CASSDRVRDQPQHF. CDR3 DNA sequence: TGTGCCAGCAGTGACAGGGTTAGAGATCAGCCCCAGCATTTT.

The V call is TRBV7-8, the J call TRBJ2-1; D might be TRBD1 (6 bases). This CDR3 is 13 amino acids long. V was clipped by 3 bases and J by 8 bases, with 11 bases between them. Germline V gene sequence: CDR1 SGHVS, CDR2 FQNEAQ. The CDR3 is CASSFPRGDEQFF. The CDR3 nucleotides read TGTGCCAGCAGCTTCCCCAGGGGCGATGAGCAGTTCTTC.

This clone has only a few counts. CDR3: CASSIVTSGSSWVEQYF. As DNA, the CDR3 is TGTGCCAGTAGTATCGTGACTAGCGGATCGTCGTGGGTTGAGCAGTACTTC. The V and J genes are TRBV19 and TRBJ2-7; 9 bases agree with TRBD2. Per the germline V gene, CDR1 is LNHDA and CDR2 is SQIVND (reference sequence). CDR3 length: 17 amino acids. After removal of 3 bases from V and 7 bases from J, the junction contained 16 bases not matched to a gene.

The J gene is TRBJ2-5, the V gene TRBV7-9; D ambiguous. Per the germline V gene, CDR1 is SEHNR and CDR2 is FQNEAQ (reference sequence). V was shortened by 0 bases and J by 5 bases, with 7 bases between the two germline ends. CDR3 size: 13 residues. CDR3 bases: TGTGCCAGCAGCTTAGCTCCAGCGGAGACCCAGTACTTC. Translating it yields CASSLAPAETQYF.

This chain joins TRBV18 and TRBJ1-2; TRBD1 might be the D (5 bases). Trimming took 3 bases from V and 8 from J, leaving 13 bases between them. The CDR3 loop spans 13 amino acids. In germline, CDR1 is KGHSH, CDR2 LQKENI. Here the CDR3 reads CASSPVGVGGYTF. Written as DNA, the CDR3 is TGTGCCAGCTCACCGGTAGGGGTGGGCGGCTACACCTTC.